The sequence of this TCR beta chain was determined in a study of cytomegalovirus exposure and HLA in healthy donors. Study at large: Around 180 million T cells yielded roughly 120 million unique TCR beta sequences in earlier analysis.

As regards this clone: The antigen is unknown.

PCR used 60 Vbeta primers and 13 Jbeta primers. Libraries were prepared by immunoSEQ multiplex PCR; TCRdb keeps only in-frame clonotypes and omits some of them. The sample comprises 91,000 or so clones, about three quarters of which are singletons, and 5.3% rests with the top ten. Study-wide results and limits: The investigators catalogued 150 to 200 TCR beta chains as cytomegalovirus-associated. The HLA-A and HLA-B alleles of most subjects were reportedly predicted accurately from TCR beta sequences.

The source material was PBMCs. The clonotype was recovered from a man aged 25 to 45 in good health and CMV-seropositive.

The CDR3 sequence: CASSLGLAGGPAYF. CDR3 nucleotides: TGTGCCAGCAGCCTAGGGCTAGCGGGGGGGCCCGCGTACTTC. This rearrangement joins TRBV7-6 to TRBJ2-5; the match to TRBD2 covers 12 bases. V shed 5 bases and J 13 bases; nucleotides not matched to a gene: 11. Germline values: CDR1 SGHVS, CDR2 FNYEAQ. The CDR3 length is 14 residues.